These 10 T cell receptor delta chains share one sample of origin, sequenced in a study of γδ T cells in repeated Plasmodium falciparum infection. TCRdb reprocessed the multiplex PCR reads using CATT. Here the sample spans over 90,000 delta-chain clones, 0.8% to 1% being singletons. Bulk repertoires came from Vgamma9/Vdelta2+ or Vdelta2-negative gammadelta T cells flow-sorted from PBMC. Sequencing used gamma-delta T cells from blood. The receptor set was obtained from a pool of human donors (malaria-infected and uninfected, not separated).

Note on this clone: With only one base between it and a far larger clone, this is likely a read error. Different DNA sequences within this sample yield the same CDR3. The chain couples TRDV1 to TRDJ1, with 7 bases aligning to TRDD3. This CDR3 is built from 21 residues. Germline V gene lookup returns CDR1 TSWWSYY and CDR2 QGS. CDR3 amino acids: CALGEPTPILGTRIGTDKLIF. Written as DNA, the CDR3 is TGTGCTCTTGGGGAACCCACTCCGATACTGGGGACGCGAATTGGCACCGATAAACTAATCTTT.

This clone has only a few counts. TCRdb's entry gives the protein of a much larger clone, which mismatches this DNA's translation at residue 4, likely from a read error; the protein reported here is translated from the DNA. The rearrangement uses TRDV2 and TRDJ1; 12 positions match TRDD3. In the absence of a J gene in TCRdb, the DNA was matched to germline to assign it here. The V gene's germline CDR1 is GEAIGNYY and CDR2 EKD. With 5 bases clipped from V and 1 base from J, the junction kept 13 bases outside the gene matches. The CDR3 has 18 residues. Here the CDR3 DNA reads TGTGCCTGTGTCACGATTACTGGGGGATACTCGTCCACCGATAAACTCATCTTT. Encoded protein: CACVTITGGYSSTDKLIF.

Concerning this clone itself: Given a far larger clone just one base away, this is likely a sequencing read error. Within the sample, other DNA sequences also encode this same CDR3. The chain is built from TRDV2 and TRDJ1; 10 nucleotides match TRDD3. TCRdb offers no J gene call, so here the DNA was matched to germline to obtain one. The CDR3 has 16 amino acids. Germline V gene lookup returns CDR1 GEAIGNYY and CDR2 EKD. For the CDR3, the DNA is TGTGCCTGTGACCCTCTGGGGGATAAGTACACCGACAAACTCATCTTT. This codes for CACDPLGDKYTDKLIF.

With regard to this clone: The protein given by TCRdb reflects a much larger clone and differs at residue 2 from this DNA's translation, likely from a read error; the protein shown is the DNA's translation. The chain combines TRDV1 with TRDJ1; TRDD3 aligns across 12 bases. The J gene is absent in TCRdb and was assigned here via DNA matching to germline. The CDR3 has 19 residues. Germline CDR1 reads TSWWSYY; CDR2 reads QGS. The CDR3 DNA reads as TGTTCTCTTGGGGAACTGGTCCGAATACTGGGGGATACCGGGGATAAACTCATCTTT. It is translated as CSLGELVRILGDTGDKLIF.

A word on this clone: A far larger clone differs by one base, so this is likely a read error. This same CDR3 is encoded by further DNA sequences in the sample. V and J are TRDV1 and TRDJ1, with a possible D match to TRDD2 (6 bases). Here the J gene came from matching the DNA to germline, since TCRdb omits it. There are 23 residues in the CDR3. The germline V and J ends were trimmed by 2 bases and 0 bases, with 34 bases remaining between them. CDR1 TSWWSYY and CDR2 QGS come from the germline V gene. Written as DNA, the CDR3 is TGTGCTCTTGGGGAAAGGAGGATCCTACGTTTACGGGAGTACGACGGATACACCGATAAACTCATCTTT. Translating gives CALGERRILRLREYDGYTDKLIF.

Only a few counts were recorded for this clone. The TCRdb protein, from a much larger clone, departs from this DNA's translation at residue 12, likely by read error; the protein shown derives from the DNA. The chain employs TRDV2 and TRDJ1; D gene uncertain. No J segment appears in TCRdb, so it was assigned here by matching the sequence to germline. The CDR3 has 15 amino acids. The V gene's germline CDR1 is GEAIGNYY and CDR2 EKD. The chain's CDR3 is CACDTGAGYTDELIF. In nucleotides, the CDR3 is TGTGCCTGTGACACAGGGGCTGGCTACACCGATGAACTCATCTTT.

A remark on this clone: TCRdb records a much larger clone's protein for this DNA, with a difference at residue 17 that likely arises from a read error; the protein given is the translation of the DNA. The CDR3 nucleotides are TGTGCTCTCGAACCTTCACTCGGGGGGACATCCTGGGACACCCGACAGATATTTTTC. Its translation: CALEPSLGGTSWDTRQIFF. The V segment is TRDV1, and no J call was made; the table assigns TRDD3, which was not confirmed against the DNA. CDR1 and CDR2 from the germline V gene are TSWWSYY and QGS. The CDR3 runs to 19 residues.

This clone was counted a few times. This DNA's translation differs at residue 9 from TCRdb's protein, which comes from a much larger clone; a read error is likely, and the protein shown is translated from the DNA. This chain uses TRDV1 with TRDJ1; 13 bases are a match to TRDD3. In the absence of a J gene in TCRdb, the DNA was matched to germline to assign it here. V was clipped by 1 base and J by 0 bases; unmatched bases: 23. Germline-derived CDR1 and CDR2 are TSWWSYY and QGS. This CDR3 is 24 amino acids long. Here the CDR3 reads CALGERPTPLTGGYAAGYTDKLIF. The CDR3 DNA reads as TGTGCTCTTGGGGAACGACCTACCCCGCTAACTGGGGGATACGCTGCCGGGTACACCGATAAACTCATCTTT.

Regarding this clone: TCRdb has a much larger clone's protein, which differs at residue 12 from the translation of this DNA, likely because of a read error; what is shown is the protein translated from the DNA. The CDR3 here is CACDNLGDKTDRLIF. The DNA of the CDR3 is TGTGCCTGTGACAATCTGGGGGATAAGACCGATAGACTCATCTTT. The rearrangement joins TRDV2 to TRDJ1; 10 nucleotides align to TRDD3. Here the J gene was assigned by germline matching of the DNA, as TCRdb has none. The CDR3 sequence is 15 residues long. The germline gives CDR1 GEAIGNYY, CDR2 EKD.

This clone has just a few counts. For this DNA, TCRdb reports the protein of a much larger clone, which diverges at residue 5, most likely from a read error; the protein presented here is translated directly from the DNA. V and J are TRDV2 and TRDJ1; 9 bases fit TRDD3. No J gene is reported in TCRdb; it was inferred here by comparing the DNA with germline. This CDR3 has 19 amino acids. Losses at the gene ends were 2 bases for V and 2 bases for J; bases not matched to a gene: 17. Germline V gene data show CDR1 as GEAIGNYY and CDR2 as EKD. CDR3: CACDIVGGYSVGITDKLIF. The DNA of the CDR3 is TGTGCCTGTGACATCGTTGGGGGATATAGTGTGGGCATAACCGATAAACTCATCTTT.